This TCR beta chain was found in a study of OX40 agonist ivuxolimab in advanced cancers. In the study overall: Patients' therapy was ivuxolimab, an antibody that acts as an agonist of OX40 (CD134). Overall study results and limits: Not determined was the antigen specificity of the expanded peripheral T cells.

Using immunoSEQ multiplex PCR, the repertoire was profiled, and TCRdb retains in-frame clones only, with some absent. The sample records around 21,000 clones, around 83% being singletons. The V gene end was trimmed by 5 bases and the J gene end by 3 bases; junction bases not matched to a gene: 1. Germline V gives CDR1 SGHNT, CDR2 YENEEA. The CDR3 runs to 12 residues. On this clone itself: The antigen is undetermined.

This chain links TRBV11-3 with TRBJ2-7; 7 nucleotides align to TRBD2. The receptor was isolated from an adult with an advanced solid tumor such as melanoma, head and neck, liver or kidney cancer. The sequences come from CD4+ or CD8+ T cells sorted from blood, collected in a trial of the OX40 agonist ivuxolimab. DNA of the CDR3: TGTGCCAGCAGCCGGGGGGACTACGAGCAGTACTTC. Residues: CASSRGDYEQYF.